Below are 32 T cell receptor beta chains sequenced from a single sample in a study of T-cell memory formation after mild COVID-19. TCRdb ran MiXCR on the 5' RACE reads and lists one entry per CDR3 protein. Here the sample spans about 15,000 distinct CDR3 sequences, approximately 20% being singletons. The sequenced sample was PBMCs or a T cell subset sorted from them (not recorded which). The receptors here all came from an adult woman who had mild COVID-19 (a few samples of this study predate the infection). Cell type and time point are not known.

This clonotype occurred many times. The chain couples TRBV7-9 to TRBJ1-2, with 8 bases that match TRBD1. CDR1 is SEHNR and CDR2 is FQNEAQ in the germline V gene (reference sequence). V shed 1 base and J 4 bases; nucleotides not matched to a gene: 23. CDR3 length: 21 amino acids. CDR3 amino acids: CASSLVMVGWQGAGEIYGYTF. Written as DNA, the CDR3 is TGTGCCAGCAGCTTAGTTATGGTTGGGTGGCAGGGGGCCGGTGAGATCTATGGCTACACCTTC.

This clonotype was observed at least ten times. This chain uses TRBV12-3 or TRBV12-4 with TRBJ2-2; unclear D gene. CDR3 length: 16 residues. The V and J ends lost 3 bases and 1 base respectively, with 12 bases between them. Here the CDR3 reads CASSFSGLGNTGELFF. CDR3 coding DNA: TGTGCCAGCAGTTTCTCGGGTCTAGGGAACACCGGGGAGCTGTTTTTT.

This clonotype is medium-sized (0.01 to 0.1%). The V and J genes are TRBV4-3 and TRBJ2-7; no definite D call. CDR3 length: 15 amino acids. The germline V gene encodes CDR1 LGHNA and CDR2 YSLEER. Trimming left V 0 bases short and J 4 bases short, with 13 bases between. The DNA of the CDR3 is TGCGCCAGCAGCCAAGATGCCACGTCTTGGTACGAGCAGTACTTC. Encoded protein: CASSQDATSWYEQYF.

There are many counts of this clonotype. The chain couples TRBV11-2 to TRBJ1-5; D uncertain. Trimming shortened V by 0 bases and J by 1 base, and 16 bases separated the two germline ends. Germline V gives CDR1 SGHAT, CDR2 FQNNGV. The CDR3 covers 18 residues. CDR3 nucleotides: TGTGCCAGCAGCTTAGATCCTCTCTCGGGTCACAGCAATCAGCCCCAGCATTTT. It is translated as CASSLDPLSGHSNQPQHF.

This clonotype was counted ten times or more. The chain couples TRBV25-1 to TRBJ2-6; TRBD1 aligns across 8 bases. With 3 bases clipped from V and 1 base from J, the junction kept 5 bases outside the gene matches. CDR1 and CDR2 (germline): MGHDK, SYGVNS. CDR3 length: 17 amino acids. CDR3 nucleotides: TGTGCCAGCAGTGAGGCAGGGGGCGAATCTGGGGCCAACGTCCTGACTTTC. This translates into CASSEAGGESGANVLTF.

This clonotype was found many times. The rearrangement links TRBV5-5 to TRBJ2-7; no clear D gene. CDR1 and CDR2 from the germline V gene are SGHKS and YYEKEE (reference sequence). This CDR3 is 13 amino acids long. V was shortened by 1 base and J by 5 bases, with 10 bases between the two germline ends. The chain's CDR3 is CASSLPPEDEQYF. The CDR3, as DNA: TGTGCCAGCAGCTTGCCCCCTGAGGACGAGCAGTACTTC.

This clonotype has ten or more counts. The CDR3 DNA is TGTGCCAGCAGTCCCATTCGACAGGGGTTCTACGAGCAGTACTTC. Translation: CASSPIRQGFYEQYF. The chain links TRBV3-1 to TRBJ2-7; 8 bases align to TRBD1. J was trimmed by 3 bases and V by 6 bases; bases with no gene match: 10. In germline, CDR1 is LGHDT, CDR2 YNNKEL (reference sequence). The CDR3 runs 15 residues.

The chain combines TRBV7-2 with TRBJ1-6; D is undetermined. The CDR3 totals 15 residues. V dropped 5 bases and J dropped 0 bases, with 8 bases sitting between them. Germline CDR1 reads SGHTA; CDR2 reads FQGNSA. CDR3 residues: CASSPTSSYNSPLHF. The DNA of the CDR3 is TGTGCCAGCAGCCCTACCAGCTCCTATAATTCACCCCTCCACTTT. Together with reference TRBV7-2 and TRBJ1-6, the CDR3 gives the full variable domain: GAGVSQSPSNKVTEKGKDVELRCDPISGHTALYWYRQSLGQGLEFLIYFQGNSAPDKSGLPSDRFSAERTGGSVSTLTIQRTQQEDSAVYLCASSPTSSYNSPLHFGNGTRLTVT.

The chain uses TRBV7-9 and TRBJ2-1; TRBD2 aligns across 7 bases. CDR3 size: 14 residues. Germline assignment: CDR1 SEHNR and CDR2 FQNEAQ (reference sequence). J was trimmed by 8 bases and V by 5 bases; bases with no gene match: 9. CDR3 sequence reads: CASSPGRGVHEQFF. CDR3 nucleotide sequence: TGTGCCAGCAGCCCGGGACGGGGGGTCCATGAGCAGTTCTTC.

Many counts were recorded for this clonotype. The chain links TRBV12-3 or TRBV12-4 to TRBJ1-2; 10 bases are a match to TRBD1. The junction had 6 bases not matched to a gene; V was cut back by 5 bases and J by 6 bases. CDR3 size: 14 residues. Here the CDR3 reads CASSPGDRGHGYTF. The CDR3 DNA reads as TGTGCCAGCAGTCCCGGCGACAGGGGGCATGGCTACACCTTC.

This clonotype was seen at least ten times. CDR3 nucleotide sequence: TGTGCCAGCAGTTACTCGAATGTATTATTAGCTGCCGGGGAGCTGTTTTTT. Translating gives CASSYSNVLLAAGELFF. V and J are TRBV6-5 and TRBJ2-2, with D hard to call. Germline CDR1 is MNHEY and CDR2 is SVGAGI. This CDR3 region has 17 residues. With 0 bases removed from V and 6 bases from J, the gap between germline ends came to 17 bases.

This clonotype has ten or more counts. J is TRBJ1-2 and V is TRBV2; 7 bases line up with TRBD1. Germline CDR1 SNHLY, CDR2 FYNNEI. This CDR3 comprises 17 residues. J lost 2 bases, V lost 0 bases, and 9 bases had no gene match. The CDR3 reads CASSEALWTGPNYGYTF. In DNA form, the CDR3 reads TGTGCCAGCAGTGAAGCGCTTTGGACAGGTCCGAACTATGGCTACACCTTC.

This clonotype was observed at least ten times. The genes are TRBV25-1 and TRBJ2-7; D unclear. This CDR3 is 13 amino acids long. Germline CDR1 reads MGHDK; CDR2 reads SYGVNS. V dropped 5 bases and J dropped 0 bases, with 8 bases sitting between them. The CDR3 DNA follows: TGTGCCAGCAGTTGGGCAGCCTCCTACGAGCAGTACTTC. This sequence encodes CASSWAASYEQYF.

This clonotype occurred many times. The chain employs TRBV2 and TRBJ2-7, with D tentatively TRBD1 (5 bases). The CDR3 spans 14 residues. Trimming stripped 7 bases from V and 2 bases from J, with 15 bases between. Germline V gene lookup returns CDR1 SNHLY and CDR2 FYNNEI. CDR3 DNA sequence: TGTGCCAGCACGGCTACAGGTGATCCCTACGAGCAGTACTTC. Protein product: CASTATGDPYEQYF.

This clonotype appeared a few times. The CDR3 loop reads CASSLSLRVSPKETQYF. The CDR3 DNA sequence: TGTGCCAGCAGCTTGAGCTTGCGTGTGAGTCCTAAAGAGACCCAGTACTTC. V gene TRBV5-4 combines with J gene TRBJ2-5; D is unclear. V lost 1 base and J lost 3, with 19 bases in between. CDR3 length equals 17 residues. From germline, CDR1 is SGHNT and CDR2 YYREEE (reference sequence). Full variable domain (rest looked up from reference TRBV5-4 and TRBJ2-5): ETGVTQSPTHLIKTRGQQVTLRCSSQSGHNTVSWYQQALGQGPQFIFQYYREEENGRGNFPPRFSGLQFPNYSSELNVNALELDDSALYLCASSLSLRVSPKETQYFGPGTRLLVL.

In its sample, this clonotype was seen many times. The V and J genes are TRBV21-1 and TRBJ1-5; the D call in the table, TRBD1, was not verified against the DNA. TRBV21-1 is described as a pseudogene. This CDR3 region has 15 residues. The CDR3 protein is CASSKSRWGNQPQHF. In DNA, the CDR3 is TGTGCCAGCAGCAAAAGTCGCTGGGGGAATCAGCCCCAGCATTTT.

This clonotype was recorded at least ten times. The rearrangement joins TRBV7-9 to TRBJ2-7; 7 nucleotides match TRBD1. The V gene's germline CDR1 is SEHNR and CDR2 FQNEAQ (reference sequence). V was clipped by 3 bases and J by 5 bases; unmatched bases: 10. The CDR3 covers 15 residues. The CDR3 loop reads CASSFLSRGTHEQYF. The DNA for the CDR3 is TGTGCCAGCAGCTTTTTAAGCAGGGGGACCCACGAGCAGTACTTC. Supplemented by reference TRBV7-9 and TRBJ2-7, the full variable domain reads DTGVSQNPRHKITKRGQNVTFRCDPISEHNRLYWYRQTLGQGPEFLTYFQNEAQLEKSRLLSDRFSAERPKGSFSTLEIQRTEQGDSAMYLCASSFLSRGTHEQYFGPGTRLTVT.

This clonotype has a count of ten or more. The chain carries TRBV3-1 and TRBJ2-1, with unresolved D. The CDR3 contains 15 residues. V gave up 1 base and J gave up 0 bases, with 7 bases separating them. The germline gives CDR1 LGHDT, CDR2 YNNKEL (reference sequence). CDR3 in DNA: TGTGCCAGCAGCCAAGTTTACCTCTCCTACAATGAGCAGTTCTTC. This translates into CASSQVYLSYNEQFF.

This sequence joins TRBV6-6 and TRBJ2-7; 7 positions agree with TRBD2. Trimming cost V 10 bases and J 6 bases; bases outside gene matches: 6. Germline loops: CDR1 MNHNY, CDR2 SVGAGI (reference sequence). The CDR3 loop spans 11 amino acids. The CDR3 DNA follows: TGTGCCACCTATCCGGGGGGCGAGCAGTACGTC. Its translation is CATYPGGEQYV.

Many counts were recorded for this clonotype. The V gene is TRBV25-1, the J gene TRBJ2-7, with D tentatively TRBD1 or TRBD2 (5 bases each). V was shortened by 5 bases and J by 1 base, with 12 bases between the two germline ends. In germline, CDR1 is MGHDK, CDR2 SYGVNS. The CDR3 has 14 amino acids. The CDR3 is CASSPIGASYEQYF. CDR3 sequence (DNA): TGTGCCAGCAGTCCTATCGGGGCTTCCTACGAGCAGTACTTC.

This clonotype was seen many times. V is TRBV6-5 and J is TRBJ2-7; 7 positions match TRBD2. Germline CDR1 is MNHEY and CDR2 is SVGAGI. V lost 1 base and J lost 0; bases outside the gene matches: 3. This CDR3 is 15 amino acids long. The CDR3 spells CASSYWRGSSYEQYF. CDR3 DNA: TGTGCCAGCAGTTACTGGCGCGGGAGCTCCTACGAGCAGTACTTC.

This clonotype is medium-sized. The genes are TRBV7-9 and TRBJ2-7; TRBD2 is a possible D gene (6 bases). This CDR3 region has 11 residues. Germline CDR1 SEHNR, CDR2 FQNEAQ (reference sequence). DNA of the CDR3: TGTGTTGGAGGGATCAGCCACGAGCAGTACTTC. Residues: CVGGISHEQYF.

Many counts were recorded for this clonotype. V gene TRBV18 combines with J gene TRBJ2-5; perhaps TRBD1 as D (5 bases). Trimming took off 3 bases at V and 0 bases at J, with 5 bases between the two ends. Germline values: CDR1 KGHSH, CDR2 LQKENI. This CDR3 comprises 13 residues. In DNA, the CDR3 is TGTGCCAGCTCACCGGGGCACCAAGAGACCCAGTACTTC. As protein: CASSPGHQETQYF.

This clonotype was seen repeatedly, ten times or more. The J gene is TRBJ2-4, the V gene TRBV20-1; TRBD1 might be the D (6 bases). The V end lost 4 bases, the J end lost 3 bases, and 16 bases lay between the germline ends. The CDR3 is made up of 15 amino acids. Germline V gene data show CDR1 as DFQATT and CDR2 as SNEGSKA (reference sequence). CDR3: CSAIIPGASKNIQYF. Written as DNA, the CDR3 is TGCAGTGCTATAATCCCAGGGGCTAGCAAAAACATTCAGTACTTC.

This clonotype has at least ten counts. This chain uses TRBV10-2 with TRBJ2-1; 12 nucleotides line up with TRBD2. This CDR3 has 18 residues. Looked up from germline, CDR1 is WSHSY and CDR2 is SAAADI. Losses at the gene ends were 0 bases for V and 9 bases for J; bases not matched to a gene: 12. The CDR3 region has the DNA TGCGCCAGCAGTGAGTCGGCAGGGGCTAGCGGGAGGGCCGTTGAGCAGTTCTTC. Protein product: CASSESAGASGRAVEQFF.

This clonotype was counted ten times or more. J is TRBJ2-1 and V is TRBV5-1; 7 bases fit TRBD1. Germline V gives CDR1 SGHRS, CDR2 YFSETQ. The CDR3 loop spans 13 amino acids. Trimming at V came to 4 bases and at J to 8 bases, leaving 6 bases not matched to a gene. Here the CDR3 DNA reads TGCGCCAGCAGCCTCCAGGGGGAAGATGAGCAGTTCTTC. Its translation: CASSLQGEDEQFF. Full variable domain (missing parts from reference TRBV5-1 and TRBJ2-1): KAGVTQTPRYLIKTRGQQVTLSCSPISGHRSVSWYQQTPGQGLQFLFEYFSETQRNKGNFPGRFSGRQFSNSRSEMNVSTLELGDSALYLCASSLQGEDEQFFGPGTRLTVL.

This clonotype was observed at least ten times. The chain joins TRBV7-2 to TRBJ1-2; weak D call: TRBD1 (6 bases). Germline CDR1 and CDR2: SGHTA and FQGNSA. The CDR3 loop spans 16 amino acids. V lost 4 bases and J lost 4, with 19 bases in between. The CDR3 loop reads CASSSGKQGWGYGYTF. The CDR3 DNA reads as TGTGCCAGCAGCTCCGGTAAACAGGGTTGGGGCTATGGCTACACCTTC.

This chain connects TRBV20-1 to TRBJ1-6; D ambiguous. Between the trimmed V and J ends, which lost 3 bases and 8 bases, there was a span of 8 bases. The CDR3 is 12 amino acids. Germline lookup yields CDR1 DFQATT and CDR2 SNEGSKA (reference sequence). The CDR3 sequence: CSASTRYSPLHF. For the CDR3, the DNA is TGCAGTGCTAGCACCAGGTATTCACCCCTCCACTTT.

The V and J genes are TRBV4-2 and TRBJ2-1, with a possible D match to TRBD1 (5 bases). Trimming cost V 3 bases and J 0 bases, with 12 bases left between them. Germline values: CDR1 LGHNA, CDR2 YNFKEQ. This CDR3 is 16 amino acids long. CDR3 DNA sequence: TGTGCCAGCAGCCACGGTCACAGGAGCTCCTACAATGAGCAGTTCTTC. Translated: CASSHGHRSSYNEQFF.

In this sample, this clonotype turned up many times. The V call is TRBV20-1, the J call TRBJ2-6; no clear D gene. The CDR3 covers 17 residues. V was pared by 0 bases and J by 1 base, with 13 bases between. CDR1 is DFQATT, CDR2 SNEGSKA, per germline (reference sequence). CDR3 protein: CSARDPWGPSGANVLTF. The CDR3 DNA reads TGCAGTGCTAGAGACCCGTGGGGTCCGTCTGGGGCCAACGTCCTGACTTTC.

The chain uses TRBV19 and TRBJ2-1; no definite D call. The V end lost 3 bases, the J end lost 2 bases, and 5 bases lay between the germline ends. The V gene's germline CDR1 is LNHDA and CDR2 SQIVND (reference sequence). CDR3 length equals 13 residues. CDR3 region: CASSIPPYNEQFF. CDR3 nucleotides: TGTGCCAGTAGTATCCCACCCTACAATGAGCAGTTCTTC.

This chain joins TRBV20-1 and TRBJ2-5; D unresolved. Trimming removed 0 bases from V and 1 base from J, with 15 bases in between. The length of the CDR3 is 16 residues. Germline V CDR1 and CDR2: DFQATT, SNEGSKA (reference sequence). The CDR3 sequence: CSARDTLRRTQETQYF. The CDR3 region has the DNA TGCAGTGCTAGAGATACCCTCCGGCGTACCCAAGAGACCCAGTACTTC.